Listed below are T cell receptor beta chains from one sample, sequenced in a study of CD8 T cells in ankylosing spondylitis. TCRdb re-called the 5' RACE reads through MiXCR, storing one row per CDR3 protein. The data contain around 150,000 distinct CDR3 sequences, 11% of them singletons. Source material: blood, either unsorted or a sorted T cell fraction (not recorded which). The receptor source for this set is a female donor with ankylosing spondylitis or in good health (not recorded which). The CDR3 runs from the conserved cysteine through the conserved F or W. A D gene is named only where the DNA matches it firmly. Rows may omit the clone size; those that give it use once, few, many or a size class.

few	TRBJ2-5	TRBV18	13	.	CASSPSRAETQYF	TGTGCCAGCTCACCAAGTAGGGCGGAGACCCAGTACTTC
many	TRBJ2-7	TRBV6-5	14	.	CASSYSIQAYEQYF	TGTGCCAGCAGTTACTCGATACAGGCCTACGAGCAGTACTTC
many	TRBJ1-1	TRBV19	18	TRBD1	CASSIWRWTGGRGTEAFF	TGTGCCAGTAGTATATGGAGGTGGACAGGGGGCCGGGGGACTGAAGCTTTCTTT
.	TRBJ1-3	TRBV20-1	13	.	CSARSSGENTIYF	TGCAGTGCTAGATCGTCTGGGGAAAACACCATATATTTT
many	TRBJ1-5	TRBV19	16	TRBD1	CASSTTGGAGNQPQHF	TGTGCCAGTAGTACGACAGGGGGCGCGGGCAATCAGCCCCAGCATTTT
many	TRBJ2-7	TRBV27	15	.	CASSLSVGSPYEQYF	TGTGCCAGCAGTTTATCGGTGGGGAGCCCCTACGAGCAGTACTTC
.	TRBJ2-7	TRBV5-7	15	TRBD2	CASSFSTSGSGEQYF	TGTGCCAGCAGCTTCTCTACTAGCGGGAGCGGGGAGCAGTACTTC
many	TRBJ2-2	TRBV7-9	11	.	CASRGSGELFF	TGTGCCAGCCGAGGGTCCGGGGAGCTGTTTTTT
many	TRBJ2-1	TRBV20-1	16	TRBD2	CSAPGGTFSSYNEQFF	TGCAGTGCTCCCGGGGGGACGTTTAGCTCCTACAATGAGCAGTTCTTC
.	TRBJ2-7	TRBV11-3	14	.	CASSLAGQSYEQYF	TGTGCCAGCAGCTTAGCAGGGCAGTCCTACGAGCAGTACTTC
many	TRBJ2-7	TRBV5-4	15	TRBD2	CASSLGASGSFGQYF	TGTGCCAGCAGCTTGGGTGCTAGCGGGAGTTTTGGGCAGTACTTC
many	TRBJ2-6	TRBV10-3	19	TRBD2	CAITEGLAGPISGANVLTF	TGTGCCATCACTGAGGGACTAGCGGGACCTATCTCTGGGGCCAACGTCCTGACTTTC
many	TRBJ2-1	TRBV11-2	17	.	CASSLRWAGTTYNEQFF	TGTGCCAGCAGCTTAAGGTGGGCCGGGACGACATACAATGAGCAGTTCTTC
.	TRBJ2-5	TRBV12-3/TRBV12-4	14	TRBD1	CASSKQGAEETQYF	TGTGCCAGCAGTAAACAGGGGGCGGAAGAGACCCAGTACTTC
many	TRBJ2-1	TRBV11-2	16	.	CASSLGSASSYNEQFF	TGTGCCAGCAGCTTAGGTAGCGCCAGCTCCTACAATGAGCAGTTCTTC
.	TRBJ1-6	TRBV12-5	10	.	CASGPSPLHF	TGTGCTAGTGGACCATCACCCCTCCACTTT